This T cell receptor beta chain was profiled in a study of cytomegalovirus exposure and HLA in healthy donors. As for the study in general: As an earlier analysis found, around 200 million T cells yielded approximately 100 million unique TCR beta sequences.

Both 60 Vbeta primers and 13 Jbeta primers went into the PCR. Here immunoSEQ multiplex PCR was the method, and the copy in TCRdb shows in-frame clones only, minus some. The sample holds approximately 150,000 clones, 80% to 85% seen once. V gave up 4 bases and J gave up 6 bases; unmatched junction bases: 6. The V gene's germline CDR1 is MGHRA and CDR2 YSYEKL. This CDR3 comprises 16 residues. With regard to this clone: Its cognate antigen is unknown.

Points from the study as a whole: Versus the roughly 690-donor mean, an Asian-associated ancestry cluster reportedly showed fewer N-insertions in a later analysis. Most TCR sequences were rare, but some public TCRs occurred in many donors. Roughly even sequencing depth across donors was the assumption behind the presence/absence analyses.

Source material: PBMCs. This chain uses TRBV4-1 with TRBJ1-4, with 12 bases identical to TRBD1. The sequence was obtained from a human donor in good health. Here the CDR3 DNA reads TGCGCCAGCAGCCTGGGACAGGGGGCCGGCTATGAAAAACTGTTTTTT. Translation gives CASSLGQGAGYEKLFF.